A single sample gave rise to the 21 T cell receptor beta chains below, sequenced in a study of human T cells and chemical hapten exposure. TCRdb reprocessed the RACE reads with MiXCR, giving one entry per CDR3 protein. The table lists 35,000 to 50,000 distinct CDR3 sequences, around 4.1% of them singletons, with 1.5% to 2% in the top ten. Time point given: healthy volunteer bleed at 2 weeks. Total RNA was isolated from unfractionated whole blood. The sequenced material came from whole blood. The source is a female donor in good health. Some clones in this sample may be carry-over from other donors' samples.

For this clonotype: This may come from a read error, since a much larger clone is one base off. The rearrangement links TRBV20-1 to TRBJ2-7, with TRBD1 as a possible D gene (5 bases). The CDR3 length is 15 residues. V shed 5 bases and J shed 3 bases, with 20 bases lying between them. Germline V gene sequence: CDR1 DFQATT, CDR2 SNEGSKA (reference sequence). The CDR3 spells CSASTRPGLSYEQYF. CDR3 coding DNA: TGCAGTGCTTCAACCCGGCCAGGGCTAAGCTACGAGCAGTACTTC.

This rearrangement joins TRBV12-3 or TRBV12-4 to TRBJ1-1, with a weak D call TRBD1 (5 bases). Trimming stripped 7 bases from V and 3 bases from J, with 12 bases between. This CDR3 is built from 13 residues. The CDR3 protein is CASTYPGYTEAFF. For the CDR3, the DNA is TGTGCCAGCACCTATCCAGGGTACACTGAAGCTTTCTTT.

This clonotype came up many times. V usage is TRBV27 and J usage is TRBJ2-6; no definite D call. The V end lost 6 bases, the J end lost 0 bases, and 9 bases lay between the germline ends. CDR1 is MNHEY, CDR2 SMNVEV, per germline (reference sequence). This CDR3 is built from 15 residues. CDR3 in amino acids: CASSQLSSGANVLTF. DNA of the CDR3: TGTGCCAGCAGCCAATTGAGCTCTGGGGCCAACGTCCTGACTTTC.

This clonotype ranks as medium-sized. V is TRBV20-1 and J is TRBJ2-3; tentatively, D is TRBD2 (5 bases). The CDR3 spans 12 residues. In germline, CDR1 is DFQATT, CDR2 SNEGSKA (reference sequence). V lost 2 bases, J lost 4 bases, and 7 bases lay in between. DNA for the CDR3: TGCAGTGCTAGACCTAGCTCAGATACGCAGTATTTT. Translating it yields CSARPSSDTQYF.

This clonotype was detected a few times. This sequence joins TRBV7-6 and TRBJ2-3, with D unresolved. The germline CDR1 and CDR2 sequences are SGHVS and FNYEAQ. CDR3 length: 14 amino acids. Trimming shortened V by 1 base and J by 2 bases, and 7 bases separated the two germline ends. DNA for the CDR3: TGTGCCAGCAGCTTAGAAGCCTTCACAGATACGCAGTATTTT. This sequence encodes CASSLEAFTDTQYF.

This clonotype was counted between two and nine times. V usage is TRBV29-1 and J usage is TRBJ1-1, with D unclear. Germline CDR1 is SQVTM and CDR2 is ANQGSEA. Deletions cut 6 bases from V and 4 bases from J, with 12 bases between. This CDR3 has 12 amino acids. The CDR3 bases are TGCAGCGTAGCAGATCTAAGCACTGAAGCTTTCTTT. It yields the protein CSVADLSTEAFF.

This clonotype showed up many times. V is TRBV5-5 and J is TRBJ2-5; D gene ambiguous. This CDR3 has 13 amino acids. The germline CDR1 and CDR2 sequences are SGHKS and YYEKEE (reference sequence). V lost 7 bases and J 2 bases, leaving 12 bases between the germline ends. The CDR3 DNA follows: TGTGCCAGCGCAAAGGGTAGGCAAGAGACCCAGTACTTC. This encodes CASAKGRQETQYF.

This clonotype was seen a few times. The CDR3 does not close with the conserved phenylalanine or tryptophan, likely indicating a read error. The V and J genes are TRBV27 and TRBJ1-1, with D perhaps matching TRBD1 (6 bases). CDR1 and CDR2 (germline): MNHEY, SMNVEV (reference sequence). Trimming cost V 5 bases and J 0 bases, with 16 bases left between them. This CDR3 spans 16 amino acids. For the CDR3, the DNA is TGTGCCAGCAGTCCTCCCAGGGGTGCCATGAACACTGAAGCTTTCTTA. Its translation is CASSPPRGAMNTEAFL.

This clonotype was counted ten times or more. The V gene is TRBV20-1, the J gene TRBJ2-4, with 9 bases matching TRBD1. Germline CDR1 reads DFQATT; CDR2 reads SNEGSKA (reference sequence). The CDR3 is 15 residues long. With 7 bases clipped from V and 7 bases from J, the junction kept 14 bases outside the gene matches. CDR3: CSVETPGQGLNIQYF. The CDR3 DNA sequence: TGCAGTGTCGAAACCCCGGGACAGGGATTGAACATTCAGTACTTC.

Many counts were recorded for this clonotype. V is TRBV6-2 or TRBV6-3 and J is TRBJ1-1; D is unresolved. The length of the CDR3 is 14 residues. Germline CDR1 is MNHEY and CDR2 is SVGEGT. V was cut by 2 bases and J by 0 bases, with 7 bases left in between. The CDR3 bases are TGTGCCAGCAGTTACAATGAAGTGAACACTGAAGCTTTCTTT. Translation gives CASSYNEVNTEAFF.

About this clonotype itself: A single base separates this from a much larger clone, so it may be a read error. The CDR3 nucleotides are TGTGCCAGCAGTGAAAGGGCCAGGGTGACTCTGATGAACACTGAAGCTTTCTTT. This codes for CASSERARVTLMNTEAFF. The chain couples TRBV27 to TRBJ1-1; maybe TRBD1 (5 bases). Germline V lookup: CDR1 MNHEY, CDR2 SMNVEV (reference sequence). The length of the CDR3 is 18 residues. V was clipped by 5 bases and J by 0 bases, with 22 bases between them.

This clonotype showed up just a few times. The chain links TRBV5-4 to TRBJ1-6, with D perhaps matching TRBD1 (5 bases). V was trimmed by 4 bases and J by 7 bases, leaving 21 bases between them. Per the germline V gene, CDR1 is SGHNT and CDR2 is YYREEE (reference sequence). This CDR3 contains 17 residues. For the CDR3, the DNA is TGTGCCAGCAGCGGCTCGGGACGCGAGACTCCCAATTCACCCCTCCACTTT. Translating it yields CASSGSGRETPNSPLHF.

This clonotype was found many times. The chain recombines TRBV18 with TRBJ1-2; D is uncertain. Trimming shortened V by 3 bases and J by 5 bases, and 19 bases separated the two germline ends. Germline CDR1 and CDR2: KGHSH and LQKENI. This CDR3 has 16 amino acids. CDR3 bases: TGTGCCAGCTCACCCCTTAGACGGACCGAACCTTATGGCTACACCTTC. Residues: CASSPLRRTEPYGYTF. Together with reference TRBV18 and TRBJ1-2, the CDR3 gives the full variable domain: NAGVMQNPRHLVRRRGQEARLRCSPMKGHSHVYWYRQLPEEGLKFMVYLQKENIIDESGMPKERFSAEFPKEGPSILRIQQVVRGDSAAYFCASSPLRRTEPYGYTFGSGTRLTVV.

This clonotype came up a few times. The V call is TRBV7-9, the J call TRBJ2-3, with 11 bases lining up with TRBD2. From germline, CDR1 is SEHNR and CDR2 FQNEAQ (reference sequence). CDR3 length: 17 amino acids. V was clipped by 4 bases and J by 1 base; unmatched bases: 7. CDR3 DNA: TGTGCCAGCAGCTCCCCAACACTAGCGGGGGGCACAGATACGCAGTATTTT. Translating gives CASSSPTLAGGTDTQYF.

In its sample, this clonotype was seen a few times. V and J are TRBV24-1 and TRBJ2-2, with D perhaps matching TRBD1 (7 bases). The CDR3 length is 14 residues. Trimming took off 10 bases at V and 1 base at J, with 12 bases between the two ends. Germline-derived CDR1 and CDR2 are KGHDR and SFDVKD. This CDR3 reads CATEGTENTGELFF. In DNA, the CDR3 is TGTGCCACGGAGGGGACAGAGAACACCGGGGAGCTGTTTTTT.

This clonotype was seen only a few times. This rearrangement joins TRBV20-1 to TRBJ2-7; D unclear. The CDR3 contains 12 residues. With 3 bases removed from V and 3 bases from J, the gap between germline ends came to 9 bases. Germline CDR1 DFQATT, CDR2 SNEGSKA (reference sequence). The CDR3 loop reads CSASHGYYEQYF. The DNA of the CDR3 is TGCAGTGCTAGTCACGGTTACTACGAGCAGTACTTC.

This clonotype was picked up many times. This rearrangement joins TRBV20-1 to TRBJ2-7; 8 bases match TRBD2. Germline V CDR1 and CDR2: DFQATT, SNEGSKA (reference sequence). Trimming at V came to 5 bases and at J to 7 bases, leaving 4 bases not matched to a gene. CDR3 length: 11 amino acids. The DNA of the CDR3 is TGCAGTGCTCCGTTAGCGGGGGAGCAGTACTTC. Translation: CSAPLAGEQYF.

This clonotype has a count of ten or more. This chain uses TRBV12-3 or TRBV12-4 with TRBJ2-7, with D tentatively TRBD2 (6 bases). Trimming stripped 3 bases from V and 5 bases from J, with 17 bases between. CDR3 length: 15 amino acids. CDR3 nucleotide sequence: TGTGCCAGCAGTTTTGCCGGGGGTCCATCCCACGAGCAGTACTTC. It specifies CASSFAGGPSHEQYF.

This clonotype was observed many times. This chain joins TRBV4-2 and TRBJ2-7; 8 bases align to TRBD2. Germline CDR1 is LGHNA and CDR2 is YNFKEQ. The J segment lost 4 bases and the V segment lost 0 bases, leaving 8 bases of the junction unmatched. This CDR3 has 16 amino acids. DNA of the CDR3: TGTGCCAGCAGCCAAGATATCCAGCGGGGGTGGTACGAGCAGTACTTC. Its translation is CASSQDIQRGWYEQYF.

This clonotype was counted many times. The V and J genes are TRBV25-1 and TRBJ2-6; TRBD1 matches at 7 bases. V was clipped by 3 bases and J by 1 base; unmatched bases: 9. CDR1 and CDR2 (germline): MGHDK, SYGVNS. The CDR3 spans 18 residues. The CDR3 sequence: CASSDTAGGRSGANVLTF. The CDR3 bases are TGTGCCAGCAGTGACACGGCAGGGGGTAGGTCTGGGGCCAACGTCCTGACTTTC.

This clonotype was counted only a few times. The chain employs TRBV6-2 or TRBV6-3 and TRBJ1-5, with D perhaps TRBD1 (6 bases). Deletions cut 6 bases from V and 7 bases from J, with 19 bases between. The CDR3 is made up of 15 amino acids. The V gene's germline CDR1 is MNHEY and CDR2 SVGEGT. The CDR3 nucleotides read TGTGCCAGCAGGGAGAGCGGGGGACAATTGCAGCCCCAGCATTTT. Its protein is CASRESGGQLQPQHF.